The clone carrying this TCR beta chain was observed many times. The library came from three nested PCR rounds adapted from ARM-PCR protocols. Each CDR3 protein gets one entry after TCRdb re-called the multiplex PCR reads with MiXCR. The data contain roughly 93,000 distinct CDR3 sequences, less than 75% of them seen just once; the ten biggest clones take up approximately 20%. Trimming took 6 bases from V and 5 from J, leaving 10 bases between them. The CDR3 has 13 amino acids. CDR1 is WSHSY and CDR2 is SAAADI in the germline V gene. These data belong to a study of tumor and adjacent non-tumor tissue in lung cancer. Overall study: There were around 11 adenocarcinoma, a couple of squamous cell carcinoma and 1 small cell lung cancer cases. The patients, around 9 men and roughly 5 women, were about 30 to 85 with stage I to III disease.

RNA was extracted from bulk tissue without any cell sorting. The chain joins TRBV10-2 to TRBJ2-2, with D perhaps matching TRBD1 or TRBD2 (5 bases each). Material for sequencing was lung tumor tissue. The clonotype originates from a man aged 60-69 years with non-small cell lung cancer. The CDR3 spells CASRGVLTGELFF. For the CDR3, the DNA is TGCGCCAGCAGGGGGGTCTTAACCGGGGAGCTGTTTTTT.